A single sample is the source of the 26 T cell receptor beta chains below, sequenced in a study of blood T cell repertoires in COVID-19. Libraries were prepared by immunoSEQ multiplex PCR; TCRdb keeps only in-frame clonotypes and omits some of them. The sample gives roughly 430,000 clones, around nine tenths of which show up once; approximately 1.5% is in the top ten. Material for sequencing was PBMCs or T cells enriched from blood (not recorded which). These receptors were obtained from a young woman who had been exposed to COVID-19.

This clone came up once. The rearrangement links TRBV4-3 to TRBJ1-1; D is unresolved. CDR1 and CDR2 from the germline V gene are LGHNA and YSLEER. This CDR3 comprises 18 residues. Trimming removed 0 bases at V and 1 base at J, with 18 bases between. The CDR3 nucleotides read TGCGCCAGCAGCCAAGATCTGAATGGTGACATCCCGAACACTGAAGCTTTCTTT. Protein: CASSQDLNGDIPNTEAFF.

This chain connects TRBV6-4 to TRBJ2-1, with 8 bases fitting TRBD2. Germline CDR1 is MRHNA and CDR2 is SNTAGT. This CDR3 spans 15 amino acids. V shed 4 bases, J shed 4 bases, and the junction held 6 bases outside the gene matches. The CDR3 region has the DNA TGTGCCAGCAGTGCCGTAGCGGGGAGTTACAATGAGCAGTTCTTC. Translated: CASSAVAGSYNEQFF.

The chain uses TRBV27 and TRBJ2-5; a weak D match, TRBD2 (6 bases). CDR3 size: 17 residues. Germline lookup yields CDR1 MNHEY and CDR2 SMNVEV (reference sequence). Trimming took off 4 bases at V and 2 bases at J, with 20 bases between the two ends. The CDR3 sequence: CASSSAPGRGIQETQYF. The CDR3, as DNA: TGTGCCAGCAGTTCTGCCCCCGGGAGAGGCATACAAGAGACCCAGTACTTC.

This sequence joins TRBV5-4 and TRBJ1-1; D perhaps matches TRBD1 (5 bases). CDR3 length: 14 residues. Germline CDR1 SGHNT, CDR2 YYREEE (reference sequence). Deletions cut 0 bases from V and 2 bases from J, with 8 bases between. The CDR3 DNA reads TGTGCCAGCAGCTTGGCACAGGTCAACACTGAAGCTTTCTTT. It yields the protein CASSLAQVNTEAFF.

V gene TRBV15 combines with J gene TRBJ1-3, with D unclear. The V and J ends lost 0 bases and 7 bases respectively, with 19 bases between them. Germline-derived CDR1 and CDR2 are LNHNV and YYDKDF (reference sequence). CDR3 length: 17 residues. CDR3 amino acids: CATSRDHGAGAGNTIYF. In DNA form, the CDR3 reads TGTGCCACCAGCAGAGATCACGGAGCCGGAGCGGGCAACACCATATATTTT.

This chain joins TRBV2 and TRBJ1-5, with 12 positions matching TRBD1. From germline, CDR1 is SNHLY and CDR2 FYNNEI. J was trimmed by 3 bases and V by 2 bases; bases with no gene match: 2. The CDR3 has 16 amino acids. In DNA form, the CDR3 reads TGTGCCAGCAGTGAATGGGACAGGGGGCCCAATCAGCCCCAGCATTTT. Translation: CASSEWDRGPNQPQHF. The full variable domain, in which reference TRBV2 and TRBJ1-5 provide the parts outside the CDR3, is EPEVTQTPSHQVTQMGQEVILRCVPISNHLYFYWYRQILGQKVEFLVSFYNNEISEKSEIFDDQFSVERPDGSNFTLKIRSTKLEDSAMYFCASSEWDRGPNQPQHFGDGTRLSIL.

In this sample, this clone turned up a few times. The V gene is TRBV6-2 or TRBV6-3, the J gene TRBJ1-5; 8 bases line up with TRBD1. Germline V gives CDR1 MNHEY, CDR2 SVGEGT. V trimming: 6 bases; J trimming: 4 bases; junction bases outside the gene matches: 11. This CDR3 comprises 16 residues. CDR3 sequence (DNA): TGTGCCAGCAGCCCCCCACGTGACAGGGGAAATCAGCCCCAGCATTTT. This sequence encodes CASSPPRDRGNQPQHF.

The gene calls are TRBV9 and TRBJ2-5; 11 nucleotides match TRBD2. CDR3 length: 16 amino acids. Trimming removed 0 bases from V and 0 bases from J; junction bases left unmatched: 1. Looked up from germline, CDR1 is SGDLS and CDR2 is YYNGEE. CDR3: CASSVGLAGYQETQYF. The CDR3 region has the DNA TGTGCCAGCAGCGTAGGACTAGCGGGATACCAAGAGACCCAGTACTTC.

V is TRBV13 and J is TRBJ2-4; D may be TRBD2 (6 bases). The CDR3 consists of 16 residues. Trimming shortened V by 0 bases and J by 3 bases, and 12 bases separated the two germline ends. Germline CDR1 is PRHDT and CDR2 is FYEKMQ (reference sequence). CDR3 DNA sequence: TGTGCCAGCAGCTTAGGGCGGGAAAGGGACAAAAACATTCAGTACTTC. Protein: CASSLGRERDKNIQYF.

The gene calls are TRBV28 and TRBJ1-5, with D possibly being TRBD1 (6 bases). V was pared by 3 bases and J by 2 bases, with 14 bases between. The CDR3 length is 16 residues. Germline V lookup: CDR1 MDHEN, CDR2 SYDVKM. This chain's CDR3 is CASSFIVGQRNQPQHF. The CDR3 nucleotides read TGTGCCAGCAGTTTTATTGTGGGACAACGCAATCAGCCCCAGCATTTT.

V usage is TRBV7-8 and J usage is TRBJ2-7; 15 bases agree with TRBD2. Germline V gene sequence: CDR1 SGHVS, CDR2 FQNEAQ. CDR3 length: 19 residues. Trimming cost V 3 bases and J 0 bases; bases outside gene matches: 9. CDR3 region: CASSFPGLAGGPTSYEQYF. CDR3 DNA sequence: TGTGCCAGCAGCTTCCCAGGACTAGCGGGAGGGCCCACCTCCTACGAGCAGTACTTC.

The chain links TRBV14 to TRBJ1-2; 7 nucleotides match TRBD1. The germline CDR1 and CDR2 sequences are SGHDN and FVKESK. Trimming removed 4 bases from V and 4 bases from J; junction bases left unmatched: 12. CDR3 length equals 16 residues. DNA of the CDR3: TGTGCCAGCAGCCTCAGTAGGAGAACAGGGGTCTATGGCTACACCTTC. This translates into CASSLSRRTGVYGYTF.

The V and J genes are TRBV6-2 or TRBV6-3 and TRBJ2-1, with TRBD2 matching 13 bases. The CDR3 is 17 residues long. The J segment lost 4 bases and the V segment lost 2 bases, leaving 5 bases of the junction unmatched. Germline-derived CDR1 and CDR2 are MNHEY and SVGEGT. The chain's CDR3 is CASSYRTSGSTYNEQFF. The CDR3 coding sequence is TGTGCCAGCAGTTACCGGACTAGCGGGAGTACATACAATGAGCAGTTCTTC.

The chain joins TRBV12-3 or TRBV12-4 to TRBJ1-1; tentatively, D is TRBD1 (6 bases). This CDR3 region has 13 residues. Trimming pared 6 bases from V and 7 bases from J, leaving 15 bases between. In nucleotides, the CDR3 is TGTGCCAGCAGGCTGACAGGCGCCCTTGAAGCTTTCTTT. Residues: CASRLTGALEAFF.

V and J are TRBV6-5 and TRBJ2-1, with 8 bases identical to TRBD1. Germline CDR1 is MNHEY and CDR2 is SVGAGI. Trimming cost V 0 bases and J 7 bases; bases outside gene matches: 8. The CDR3 loop spans 16 amino acids. CDR3 amino acids: CASSYSRSGGFNEQFF. The DNA of the CDR3 is TGTGCCAGCAGTTACTCCAGGTCAGGGGGCTTTAATGAGCAGTTCTTC.

The genes are TRBV7-2 and TRBJ2-7, with 8 bases that match TRBD1. CDR3 length equals 15 residues. V was pared by 1 base and J by 4 bases, with 6 bases of the junction left unmatched. Per germline, CDR1 SGHTA and CDR2 FQGNSA. CDR3 protein: CASSLDRDRRYEQYF. In nucleotides, the CDR3 is TGTGCCAGCAGCTTAGACCGGGACAGGAGGTACGAGCAGTACTTC.

CDR3 bases: TGTGCCAGCAGCTCCCCCCCGGGACAGGGTTCTAGCACAGATACGCAGTATTTT. Translation gives CASSSPPGQGSSTDTQYF. The chain is built from TRBV7-2 and TRBJ2-3, with TRBD1 matching 9 bases. Germline assignment: CDR1 SGHTA and CDR2 FQGNSA. The CDR3 spans 18 residues. Trimming cost V 4 bases and J 0 bases; bases outside gene matches: 11.

This chain links TRBV19 with TRBJ2-3; D call uncertain. The CDR3 is made up of 15 amino acids. V lost 4 bases and J 3 bases, leaving 14 bases between the germline ends. Germline assignment: CDR1 LNHDA and CDR2 SQIVND (reference sequence). Here the CDR3 DNA reads TGTGCCAGTAGTACCGACTTGATAGTTACAGATACGCAGTATTTT. This sequence encodes CASSTDLIVTDTQYF.

The rearrangement uses TRBV12-3 or TRBV12-4 and TRBJ2-2; D might be TRBD2 (5 bases). The germline V and J ends were trimmed by 2 bases and 7 bases, with 8 bases remaining between them. This CDR3 contains 13 residues. Here the CDR3 reads CASSLYGGGELFF. The CDR3 region has the DNA TGTGCCAGCAGTTTATATGGAGGCGGGGAGCTGTTTTTT.

The CDR3 reads CASSDFTGSLDEAFF. CDR3 DNA sequence: TGTGCCAGCAGTGACTTTACAGGGTCCCTAGATGAAGCTTTCTTT. The chain has TRBV25-1 and TRBJ1-1, with D possibly TRBD1 on 6 matching bases. Looked up from germline, CDR1 is MGHDK and CDR2 is SYGVNS. The CDR3 spans 15 residues. Trimming left V 3 bases short and J 7 bases short, with 18 bases between. The variable domain in full, with the rest retrieved from reference TRBV25-1 and TRBJ1-1, is EADIYQTPRYLVIGTGKKITLECSQTMGHDKMYWYQQDPGMELHLIHYSYGVNSTEKGDLSSESTVSRIRTEHFPLTLESARPSHTSQYLCASSDFTGSLDEAFFGQGTRLTVV.

V usage is TRBV28 and J usage is TRBJ2-1, with TRBD2 matching 10 bases. The germline gives CDR1 MDHEN, CDR2 SYDVKM. The length of the CDR3 is 13 residues. The V segment lost 5 bases and the J segment 9 bases; nucleotides outside the gene matches: 4. In DNA, the CDR3 is TGTGCCAGCAGTCTAGCGGGAGAGGTTGAGCAGTTCTTC. This encodes CASSLAGEVEQFF.

The chain carries TRBV5-1 and TRBJ1-2; D remains ambiguous. V was cut by 0 bases and J by 3 bases, with 6 bases left in between. This CDR3 contains 13 residues. The germline V gene has CDR1 SGHRS and CDR2 YFSETQ. CDR3 coding DNA: TGCGCCAGCAGCTTGGCGGCGGACTATGGCTACACCTTC. Translation gives CASSLAADYGYTF.

The V call is TRBV10-3, the J call TRBJ1-4; 8 nucleotides match TRBD1. Germline CDR1 ENHRY, CDR2 SYGVKD. The CDR3 length is 12 residues. Trimming removed 3 bases from V and 14 bases from J; junction bases left unmatched: 5. The CDR3 sequence is CAISDRGRDLFF. CDR3 nucleotide sequence: TGTGCCATCAGTGACAGGGGGCGCGATCTGTTTTTT.

This clone was recorded only once. This sequence joins TRBV5-3 and TRBJ2-1; tentative D call: TRBD1 (6 bases). TRBV5-3 qualifies as an ORF whose function is uncertain. The CDR3 covers 15 residues. The V end was cut by 0 bases, the J end by 7 bases, with 14 bases between. CDR3 bases: TGTGCCAGAAGCTTGGGTCTCAGGGGTAGGAATGAGCAGTTCTTC. It yields the protein CARSLGLRGRNEQFF.

The chain uses TRBV5-1 and TRBJ1-5; 11 bases align to TRBD1. Per germline, CDR1 SGHRS and CDR2 YFSETQ. The CDR3 is made up of 15 amino acids. Losses at the gene ends were 5 bases for V and 7 bases for J; bases not matched to a gene: 8. CDR3 region: CASRRDRGREQPQHF. The CDR3 DNA is TGCGCCAGCAGGAGGGACAGGGGGAGAGAGCAGCCCCAGCATTTT.

The V call is TRBV7-2, the J call TRBJ1-1, with 7 positions matching TRBD1. V trimming: 1 base; J trimming: 10 bases; junction bases outside the gene matches: 9. Germline loops: CDR1 SGHTA, CDR2 FQGNSA. The CDR3 length is 14 residues. The CDR3 DNA reads TGTGCCAGCAGCTTAGGGGGACAGTTCAGTCGAGCTTTCTTT. It translates to CASSLGGQFSRAFF.